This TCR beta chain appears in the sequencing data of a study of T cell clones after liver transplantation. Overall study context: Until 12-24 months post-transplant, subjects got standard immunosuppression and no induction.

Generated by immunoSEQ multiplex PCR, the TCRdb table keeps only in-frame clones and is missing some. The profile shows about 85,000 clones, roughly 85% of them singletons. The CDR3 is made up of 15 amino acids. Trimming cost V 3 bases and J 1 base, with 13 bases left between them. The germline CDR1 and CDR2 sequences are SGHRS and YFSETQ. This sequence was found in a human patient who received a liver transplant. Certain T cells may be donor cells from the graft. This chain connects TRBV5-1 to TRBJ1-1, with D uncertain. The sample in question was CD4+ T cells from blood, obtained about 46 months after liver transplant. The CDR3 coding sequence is TGCGCCAGCAGCTCCTTGACAATCCAGAACACTGAAGCTTTCTTT. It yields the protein CASSSLTIQNTEAFF. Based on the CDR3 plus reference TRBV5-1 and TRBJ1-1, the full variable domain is KAGVTQTPRYLIKTRGQQVTLSCSPISGHRSVSWYQQTPGQGLQFLFEYFSETQRNKGNFPGRFSGRQFSNSRSEMNVSTLELGDSALYLCASSSLTIQNTEAFFGQGTRLTVV.